The next 27 T cell receptor beta chains were all read from a single sample in a study of cytomegalovirus exposure and HLA in healthy donors. Amplification used 60 Vbeta primers and 13 Jbeta primers. Libraries were prepared by immunoSEQ multiplex PCR; TCRdb keeps only in-frame clonotypes and omits some of them. The sample lists 60,000 to 70,000 clones, roughly two thirds seen once, with under 20% in the top ten. Sequenced input: PBMCs. The source of these receptors is a man aged 35 to 55 in good health and CMV-seropositive.

This chain uses TRBV25-1 with TRBJ2-2, with TRBD1 as a possible D gene (5 bases). Germline CDR1 reads MGHDK; CDR2 reads SYGVNS. This CDR3 contains 15 residues. V lost 7 bases to trimming and J lost 3 bases, with 15 bases between them. The CDR3 DNA is TGTGCCAGCACCCAGGGAAGGGGCTACACCGGGGAGCTGTTTTTT. It encodes CASTQGRGYTGELFF.

In DNA form, the CDR3 reads TGTGCCTGGAGTGTGCCCGGGGACTCCTACGAGCAGTACTTC. Its translation is CAWSVPGDSYEQYF. The V call is TRBV30, the J call TRBJ2-7; the D gene is possibly TRBD2 (5 bases). Germline-derived CDR1 and CDR2 are GTSNPN and SVGIG (reference sequence). V lost 0 bases, J lost 0 bases, and 9 bases lay in between. This CDR3 contains 14 residues. The whole variable domain, filled in from reference TRBV30 and TRBJ2-7, reads SQTIHQWPATLVQPVGSPLSLECTVEGTSNPNLYWYRQAAGRGLQLLFYSVGIGQISSEVPQNLSASRPQDRQFILSSKKLLLSDSGFYLCAWSVPGDSYEQYFGPGTRLTVT.

The chain links TRBV6-5 to TRBJ2-7, with 9 bases fitting TRBD1. Per the germline V gene, CDR1 is MNHEY and CDR2 is SVGAGI. CDR3 length: 16 amino acids. Germline trimming cut 2 bases from V and 6 bases from J; bases unmatched to any gene: 11. CDR3 residues: CASSYTLPGQGPEQYF. CDR3 coding DNA: TGTGCCAGCAGTTACACCCTCCCGGGACAGGGACCCGAGCAGTACTTC.

This chain joins TRBV30 and TRBJ1-4, with D tentatively TRBD1 (5 bases). The CDR3 runs 14 residues. V was pared by 2 bases and J by 6 bases, with 13 bases between. Germline CDR1 reads GTSNPN; CDR2 reads SVGIG (reference sequence). CDR3: CAWSYSGADEKLFF. The CDR3 nucleotides are TGTGCCTGGAGTTACAGCGGGGCGGATGAAAAACTGTTTTTT.

This clone qualifies as medium-sized. This chain connects TRBV25-1 to TRBJ1-1, with a weak D call TRBD1 (5 bases). This CDR3 has 12 residues. V was trimmed by 1 base and J by 11 bases, leaving 11 bases between them. The germline V gene encodes CDR1 MGHDK and CDR2 SYGVNS. The CDR3 bases are TGTGCCAGCAGTGAATCCAGGGATCGGGCTTTCTTT. Translation: CASSESRDRAFF.

The chain uses TRBV7-9 and TRBJ2-1; 13 nucleotides match TRBD2. Losses at the gene ends were 6 bases for V and 0 bases for J; bases not matched to a gene: 8. Germline V gene sequence: CDR1 SEHNR, CDR2 FQNEAQ (reference sequence). The CDR3 extends over 18 amino acids. For the CDR3, the DNA is TGTGCCAGCAGATCGACTAGCGGGAGGCCCAGCTCCTACAATGAGCAGTTCTTC. Translating it yields CASRSTSGRPSSYNEQFF. The full variable domain, its missing parts supplied by reference TRBV7-9 and TRBJ2-1, is DTGVSQNPRHKITKRGQNVTFRCDPISEHNRLYWYRQTLGQGPEFLTYFQNEAQLEKSRLLSDRFSAERPKGSFSTLEIQRTEQGDSAMYLCASRSTSGRPSSYNEQFFGPGTRLTVL.

In regard to this clone: At one boundary the junction diverges from the germline segment, which might be a read error. The J gene is TRBJ2-2, the V gene TRBV7-7; TRBD2 agrees at 8 bases. The germline V gene encodes CDR1 SSHAT and CDR2 FNYEAQ (reference sequence). CDR3 size: 14 residues. The CDR3 reads CASSPGLVAGELFF. The CDR3 DNA reads as TGTGCTAGCAGCCCGGGACTAGTAGCCGGGGAGCTGTTTTTT.

This clone was seen a handful of times. V gene TRBV10-3 combines with J gene TRBJ1-1; 8 nucleotides line up with TRBD1. The V segment lost 7 bases and the J segment 5 bases; nucleotides outside the gene matches: 9. The CDR3 extends over 14 amino acids. In germline, CDR1 is ENHRY, CDR2 SYGVKD. CDR3 sequence (DNA): TGTGCCATCAACCCCGGACAGGGAGGGACTGAAGCTTTCTTT. This encodes CAINPGQGGTEAFF.

The chain combines TRBV7-6 with TRBJ1-1, with D possibly matching TRBD1 (5 bases). CDR1 and CDR2 (germline): SGHVS, FNYEAQ. With 6 bases removed from V and 5 bases from J, the gap between germline ends came to 7 bases. The CDR3 sequence is 11 residues long. The CDR3 nucleotides are TGTGCCAGCAGACGGGGGACTGAAGCTTTCTTT. The encoded protein is CASRRGTEAFF.

The chain combines TRBV7-6 with TRBJ1-4; TRBD1 is a possible D gene (5 bases). The CDR3 has 14 residues. Germline assignment: CDR1 SGHVS and CDR2 FNYEAQ. V was trimmed by 5 bases and J by 5 bases, leaving 12 bases between them. The CDR3 protein is CASSLGGFNEKLFF. CDR3 coding DNA: TGTGCCAGCAGCCTCGGGGGTTTCAATGAAAAACTGTTTTTT.

V and J are TRBV4-2 and TRBJ2-5; 15 bases are shared with TRBD2. CDR1 and CDR2 from the germline V gene are LGHNA and YNFKEQ. The CDR3 spans 17 residues. The V and J ends lost 4 bases and 2 bases, in that order; junction bases with no gene match: 5. The CDR3 bases are TGTGCCAGCAGCCTCCGGACTAGCGGGGGGGCTCAAGAGACCCAGTACTTC. Translating gives CASSLRTSGGAQETQYF.

The chain is built from TRBV10-1 and TRBJ2-2; 14 nucleotides match TRBD2. Trimming cost V 11 bases and J 4 bases; bases outside gene matches: 12. Germline V lookup: CDR1 WNHNN, CDR2 SYGVQD (reference sequence). The CDR3 is 17 residues long. The CDR3 loop is CAGHRTSGGKLTGELFF. CDR3 bases: TGCGCCGGTCACCGGACTAGCGGGGGGAAACTCACCGGGGAGCTGTTTTTT.

V usage is TRBV5-1 and J usage is TRBJ2-7, with 7 bases fitting TRBD1. With V trimmed by 1 base and J by 2 bases, 3 bases remained unmatched. Germline V lookup: CDR1 SGHRS, CDR2 YFSETQ. The CDR3 spans 14 residues. DNA for the CDR3: TGCGCCAGCAGCTTGACAGGGGCCCCCTACGAGCAGTACTTC. Amino acids: CASSLTGAPYEQYF.

This chain joins TRBV7-8 and TRBJ2-2; D unclear. With 5 bases removed from V and 5 bases from J, the gap between germline ends came to 6 bases. The CDR3 has 12 amino acids. From germline, CDR1 is SGHVS and CDR2 FQNEAQ. The CDR3 DNA is TGTGCCAGCAGCCCTTCTACCGGGGAGCTGTTTTTT. It is translated as CASSPSTGELFF.

The table lists this clone with a few counts. The chain combines TRBV11-3 with TRBJ2-3; 7 bases align to TRBD1. There are 17 residues in the CDR3. CDR1 and CDR2 (germline): SGHNT, YENEEA. J gave up 1 base and V 1 base, and 8 bases lay outside the gene matches. Here the CDR3 DNA reads TGTGCCAGCAGCTTAGTAGAAGGGGGCAGCTGCACAGATACGCAGTATTTT. The encoded protein is CASSLVEGGSCTDTQYF.

This clone was detected only a few times. The chain links TRBV11-2 to TRBJ2-5; 7 bases align to TRBD1. The CDR3 has 16 residues. The junction had 9 bases not matched to a gene; V was cut back by 0 bases and J by 5 bases. CDR1 and CDR2 (germline): SGHAT, FQNNGV. This chain's CDR3 is CASSLDGQAPLETQYF. The CDR3 DNA reads as TGTGCCAGCAGCTTAGATGGACAGGCTCCCCTGGAGACCCAGTACTTC.

This clone has a handful of counts. The chain recombines TRBV15 with TRBJ2-5, with a possible D match to TRBD1 (5 bases). The germline gives CDR1 LNHNV, CDR2 YYDKDF (reference sequence). The CDR3 covers 14 residues. Trimming pared 0 bases from V and 5 bases from J, leaving 10 bases between. The CDR3 bases are TGTGCCACCAGCAGAGATCAGGGTTGGGAGACCCAGTACTTC. It encodes CATSRDQGWETQYF.

The genes are TRBV19 and TRBJ2-4; 12 bases are a match to TRBD1. V was pared by 6 bases and J by 6 bases, with 3 bases of the junction left unmatched. This CDR3 is 14 amino acids long. Per germline, CDR1 LNHDA and CDR2 SQIVND (reference sequence). The CDR3 DNA sequence: TGTGCCAGTAGCACGGGACAGGGGGCAAACATTCAGTACTTC. It is translated as CASSTGQGANIQYF.

This chain joins TRBV11-2 and TRBJ2-7, with D maybe TRBD1 (5 bases). Trimming removed 11 bases at V and 0 bases at J, with 26 bases between. CDR3 length: 17 residues. Germline loops: CDR1 SGHAT, CDR2 FQNNGV. In DNA, the CDR3 is TGTGCCGGCCCGCCTCGACAGCCCCGAATGAACTCCTACGAGCAGTACTTC. This translates into CAGPPRQPRMNSYEQYF.

Judged by abundance, this clone is medium-sized. The CDR3 region is CASSPQTVPDGYTF. CDR3 bases: TGTGCCAGCAGCCCCCAGACAGTTCCTGATGGCTACACCTTC. The V call is TRBV14, the J call TRBJ1-2, with D perhaps TRBD1 (5 bases). Trimming took 4 bases from V and 6 from J, leaving 15 bases between them. CDR3 size: 14 residues. The germline V gene encodes CDR1 SGHDN and CDR2 FVKESK.

This clone is classed as medium-sized. V is TRBV4-3 and J is TRBJ2-7; 11 positions match TRBD2. V shed 2 bases and J 9 bases; nucleotides not matched to a gene: 9. The CDR3 sequence is 15 residues long. The germline V gene has CDR1 LGHNA and CDR2 YSLEER. The CDR3 here is CASSQSASGRRGQYF. In nucleotides, the CDR3 is TGCGCCAGCAGCCAATCGGCTAGCGGGAGGCGGGGGCAGTACTTC.

The chain is built from TRBV10-3 and TRBJ2-5; 8 bases line up with TRBD2. The J call may be incorrect, as the DNA end agrees better with TRBJ2-7. This CDR3 is built from 18 residues. The germline V gene encodes CDR1 ENHRY and CDR2 SYGVKD. The CDR3 sequence is CAISGFGVSGAYPYEQYF. The CDR3 nucleotides are TGTGCCATCAGTGGGTTTGGGGTTAGCGGGGCTTACCCCTACGAGCAGTACTTC.

The chain joins TRBV6-1 to TRBJ1-5; 9 bases are shared with TRBD1. This CDR3 region has 14 residues. Germline assignment: CDR1 MNHNS and CDR2 SASEGT. V shed 7 bases, J shed 6 bases, and the junction held 7 bases outside the gene matches. This CDR3 reads CASTADRGIQPQHF. The CDR3 DNA is TGTGCCAGCACTGCTGACAGGGGGATTCAGCCCCAGCATTTT.

The chain has TRBV5-1 and TRBJ1-1; 8 bases map to TRBD1. V shed 0 bases, J shed 7 bases, and the junction held 5 bases outside the gene matches. In germline, CDR1 is SGHRS, CDR2 YFSETQ. The CDR3 consists of 14 residues. CDR3 bases: TGCGCCAGCAGCTTGGGAAGACAGGGGAATGAAGCTTTCTTT. It specifies CASSLGRQGNEAFF.

This clone was observed a handful of times. The chain employs TRBV20-1 and TRBJ1-4; D gene unclear. The CDR3 runs 11 residues. V lost 0 bases and J 11 bases, leaving 7 bases between the germline ends. Germline assignment: CDR1 DFQATT and CDR2 SNEGSKA (reference sequence). CDR3 sequence reads: CSARDFPKLFF. DNA of the CDR3: TGCAGTGCTAGAGATTTTCCTAAACTGTTTTTT.

The chain carries TRBV29-1 and TRBJ2-3, with TRBD2 matching over 14 bases. The CDR3 has 14 residues. Germline V gene data show CDR1 as SQVTM and CDR2 as ANQGSEA. Losses at the gene ends were 6 bases for V and 4 bases for J; bases not matched to a gene: 3. The chain's CDR3 is CSVRTSGRSDTQYF. The CDR3 DNA is TGCAGCGTCCGGACTAGCGGGAGGTCAGATACGCAGTATTTT.

The chain carries TRBV21-1 and TRBJ2-7; the table's D call of TRBD1 was not tested on the DNA. TRBV21-1 is shown as a pseudogene. There are 17 residues in the CDR3. The CDR3 DNA is TGTGCCAGCAGCAAAAAGAACGGGACAGGGGAGAACTACGAGCAGTACTTC. It is translated as CASSKKNGTGENYEQYF.